One and the same sample provided the 5 T cell receptor beta chains below, sequenced in a study of early T cells in non-severe SARS-CoV-2 infection. TCRdb reprocessed the 5' RACE reads via MiXCR and lists one record per CDR3 protein. The table has about 80,000 distinct CDR3 sequences, roughly an eighth seen once; the top ten hold around a sixth. Sequences were derived from whole blood, sampled at baseline. These receptors came from an adult who was a healthcare worker with PCR-confirmed SARS-CoV-2 infection or an uninfected control (not recorded which). The donor label of this sample is uncertain.

In this sample, this clonotype turned up a few times. V usage is TRBV15 and J usage is TRBJ2-7; possible D gene TRBD1, 5 bases. Looked up from germline, CDR1 is LNHNV and CDR2 is YYDKDF (reference sequence). Deletions cut 0 bases from V and 3 bases from J, with 12 bases between. The CDR3 spans 15 residues. Here the CDR3 reads CATSRDGASLYEQYF. CDR3 DNA sequence: TGTGCCACCAGCAGAGATGGGGCCAGCCTCTACGAGCAGTACTTC.

This clonotype occurred many times. This chain joins TRBV6-6 and TRBJ1-2; 7 bases agree with TRBD1. With 5 bases clipped from V and 2 bases from J, the junction kept 14 bases outside the gene matches. Looked up from germline, CDR1 is MNHNY and CDR2 is SVGAGI (reference sequence). This CDR3 has 17 amino acids. The CDR3 region has the DNA TGTGCCAGCAGTCCGCTTCTACTGGGACAGACAAACTATGGCTACACCTTC. Its protein product is CASSPLLLGQTNYGYTF.

The chain carries TRBV5-4 and TRBJ2-5, with D perhaps assigned TRBD1 or TRBD2 (5 bases each). There are 14 residues in the CDR3. The V gene lost 7 bases and the J gene lost 2 bases, with 15 bases spanning the gap. Germline CDR1 SGHNT, CDR2 YYREEE (reference sequence). The CDR3 protein is CASLDGTDQETQYF. The CDR3 bases are TGTGCCAGCCTTGATGGGACGGATCAAGAGACCCAGTACTTC. The full variable domain, its missing parts supplied by reference TRBV5-4 and TRBJ2-5, is ETGVTQSPTHLIKTRGQQVTLRCSSQSGHNTVSWYQQALGQGPQFIFQYYREEENGRGNFPPRFSGLQFPNYSSELNVNALELDDSALYLCASLDGTDQETQYFGPGTRLLVL.

CDR3 in DNA: TGTGCCAGCGTGACTAGCGGACACCAAGAGACCCAGTACTTC. It yields the protein CASVTSGHQETQYF. The rearrangement links TRBV11-3 to TRBJ2-5; TRBD2 aligns across 9 bases. Germline loops: CDR1 SGHNT, CDR2 YENEEA. V lost 8 bases and J lost 0; bases outside the gene matches: 4. The CDR3 length is 14 residues.

This clonotype showed up just a few times. J is TRBJ1-2 and V is TRBV14; unclear D gene. The CDR3 runs 13 residues. V lost 3 bases, J lost 5 bases, and 10 bases lay in between. The V gene's germline CDR1 is SGHDN and CDR2 FVKESK. The CDR3 region has the DNA TGTGCCAGCAGCCACGGGGTTACTTATGGCTACACCTTC. It specifies CASSHGVTYGYTF.